These 11 T cell receptor beta chains share one sample of origin, sequenced in a study of cytomegalovirus exposure and HLA in healthy donors. PCR involved 60 Vbeta and 13 Jbeta primers. Sequencing was performed with immunoSEQ multiplex PCR; in TCRdb, only in-frame clones are kept and a portion is missing. The sample has 110,000 to 150,000 clones; around 10% are singletons. The sample taken for sequencing was PBMCs. These receptors were collected from a male donor in good health and CMV-seronegative.

This clone was seen a handful of times. Other nucleotide sequences from this sample produce the same CDR3. The CDR3 loop reads CASSSRDSPYEQYF. CDR3 bases: TGTGCCAGCAGCTCCCGGGACAGTCCCTACGAGCAGTACTTC. This chain connects TRBV7-9 to TRBJ2-7; TRBD1 aligns across 7 bases. CDR1 is SEHNR and CDR2 is FQNEAQ in the germline V gene (reference sequence). V was clipped by 4 bases and J by 2 bases; unmatched bases: 5. The CDR3 extends over 14 amino acids.

The V and J genes are TRBV7-3 and TRBJ2-2; maybe TRBD1 (6 bases). Per the germline V gene, CDR1 is SGHTA and CDR2 is FQGTGA. This CDR3 is built from 16 residues. V was clipped by 8 bases and J by 1 base, with 17 bases between them. The CDR3 region has the DNA TGTGCCAGCTCCAGAGGCGGCAGGGGGAACACCGGGGAGCTGTTTTTT. It translates to CASSRGGRGNTGELFF. Combining the CDR3 with reference TRBV7-3 and TRBJ2-2 gives the whole variable domain GAGVSQTPSNKVTEKGKYVELRCDPISGHTALYWYRQSLGQGPEFLIYFQGTGAADDSGLPNDRFFAVRPEGSVSTLKIQRTERGDSAVYLCASSRGGRGNTGELFFGEGSRLTVL.

The chain uses TRBV28 and TRBJ1-4; D perhaps matches TRBD1 (5 bases). The CDR3 extends over 14 amino acids. Germline V gene lookup returns CDR1 MDHEN and CDR2 SYDVKM. Trimming left V 5 bases short and J 4 bases short, with 11 bases between. The CDR3 spells CASSRGEYNEKLFF. CDR3 coding DNA: TGTGCCAGCAGTCGGGGGGAGTATAATGAAAAACTGTTTTTT.

This chain connects TRBV28 to TRBJ1-1; TRBD1 is a possible D gene (5 bases). The germline gives CDR1 MDHEN, CDR2 SYDVKM. V was pared by 5 bases and J by 7 bases, with 17 bases between. The CDR3 is 14 residues long. This CDR3 reads CASSPGGTWIEAFF. In DNA form, the CDR3 reads TGTGCCAGCAGTCCGGGGGGGACGTGGATTGAAGCTTTCTTT.

This clone has more than one count but fewer than ten. V and J are TRBV5-1 and TRBJ2-3; 13 bases are shared with TRBD2. The V and J ends lost 3 bases and 3 bases, in that order; junction bases with no gene match: 4. Germline V gene data show CDR1 as SGHRS and CDR2 as YFSETQ. The CDR3 extends over 16 amino acids. In DNA, the CDR3 is TGCGCCAGCAGCTCAGGGACTAGCGGGGCGACAGATACGCAGTATTTT. Its translation: CASSSGTSGATDTQYF.

The chain couples TRBV5-4 to TRBJ2-1, with 11 bases identical to TRBD2. With 0 bases clipped from V and 4 bases from J, the junction kept 6 bases outside the gene matches. Germline values: CDR1 SGHNT, CDR2 YYREEE (reference sequence). The CDR3 runs 17 residues. CDR3 DNA sequence: TGTGCCAGCAGCTTGGGGTCAAGGACTAGCGGGTACAATGAGCAGTTCTTC. It encodes CASSLGSRTSGYNEQFF.

The chain joins TRBV6-1 to TRBJ1-1, with 10 bases aligning to TRBD1. V shed 5 bases and J 6 bases; nucleotides not matched to a gene: 6. Germline CDR1 is MNHNS and CDR2 is SASEGT. This CDR3 comprises 14 residues. The CDR3 region has the DNA TGTGCCAGCAGTTGGGGACAGGGGTACTCTGAAGCTTTCTTT. It translates to CASSWGQGYSEAFF.

V and J are TRBV5-1 and TRBJ1-1; no firm D call. CDR3 length equals 14 residues. Germline lookup yields CDR1 SGHRS and CDR2 YFSETQ. The V end lost 1 base, the J end lost 6 bases, and 13 bases lay between the germline ends. CDR3 nucleotides: TGCGCCAGCAGCTTGACCCCCAGCGAGGCTGAAGCTTTCTTT. Translated: CASSLTPSEAEAFF.

The CDR3 DNA is TGTGCCAGCAGCTTTTACGGGGGGGCGGGAGAGACCCAGTACTTC. Its protein is CASSFYGGAGETQYF. The J gene is TRBJ2-5, the V gene TRBV7-2, with 8 bases matching TRBD2. In germline, CDR1 is SGHTA, CDR2 FQGNSA. The CDR3 loop spans 15 amino acids. The V segment lost 3 bases and the J segment 4 bases; nucleotides outside the gene matches: 7.

This clone was seen a handful of times. The rearrangement uses TRBV4-1 and TRBJ2-1; D is unclear. The length of the CDR3 is 14 residues. Germline assignment: CDR1 MGHRA and CDR2 YSYEKL. Trimming pared 0 bases from V and 5 bases from J, leaving 8 bases between. The DNA of the CDR3 is TGCGCCAGCAGCCAAGATGGCCCACACAATGAGCAGTTCTTC. It specifies CASSQDGPHNEQFF.

Only a few counts were recorded for this clone. V is TRBV5-4 and J is TRBJ2-5, with D perhaps matching TRBD2 (6 bases). The germline gives CDR1 SGHNT, CDR2 YYREEE (reference sequence). V gave up 1 base and J gave up 5 bases, with 12 bases separating them. The CDR3 is 14 amino acids. CDR3 residues: CASSLRDWGETQYF. CDR3 DNA sequence: TGTGCCAGCAGCTTGCGGGACTGGGGGGAGACCCAGTACTTC.